Listed below are T cell receptor beta chains from one sample, sequenced in a study of blood T cell repertoires in COVID-19. Profiled with immunoSEQ multiplex PCR; TCRdb holds only in-frame clones, not every one. This sample has about 310,000 clones, with approximately 90% found just once. Sequenced material: PBMCs or T cells enriched from blood (not recorded which). The source is a woman aged 40 to 49 who had recovered from COVID-19. The CDR3 runs from the conserved cysteine through the conserved F or W. A D gene is named only where the DNA matches it firmly. Part of the rows lack a size; the others show once, few, many or a class for expanded clones.

cdr3_length: 14; d_call: TRBD2; j_call: TRBJ2-7; v_call: TRBV27; clone_size: few; cdr3_aa: CASSLSGSSYEQYF; cdr3_nt: TGTGCCAGCAGTTTGAGCGGGAGCTCCTACGAGCAGTACTTC
cdr3_length: 17; d_call: TRBD1; j_call: TRBJ1-6; v_call: TRBV9; clone_size: .; cdr3_aa: CASSPSGGTGGNSPLHF; cdr3_nt: TGTGCCAGCAGCCCTTCCGGTGGGACAGGGGGTAATTCACCCCTCCACTTT
cdr3_length: 15; d_call: TRBD1; j_call: TRBJ1-2; v_call: TRBV10-2; clone_size: .; cdr3_aa: CASSESGTGGYGYTF; cdr3_nt: TGCGCCAGCAGTGAGTCGGGGACAGGGGGCTATGGCTACACCTTC
cdr3_length: 16; d_call: .; j_call: TRBJ2-3; v_call: TRBV30; clone_size: .; cdr3_aa: CAWSEGSGQRGDTQYF; cdr3_nt: TGTGCCTGGAGTGAGGGAAGCGGCCAACGGGGTGATACGCAGTATTTT
cdr3_length: 14; d_call: TRBD2; j_call: TRBJ2-6; v_call: TRBV3-1/TRBV3-2; clone_size: .; cdr3_aa: CASSQDMEGGPEAF; cdr3_nt: TGTGCCAGCAGCCAAGATATGGAGGGAGGGCCTGAGGCTTTC
cdr3_length: 17; d_call: .; j_call: TRBJ1-3; v_call: TRBV30; clone_size: .; cdr3_aa: CAWRPGVWAVKGNTIYF; cdr3_nt: TGTGCCTGGAGGCCAGGGGTATGGGCCGTTAAAGGAAACACCATATATTTT
cdr3_length: 13; d_call: TRBD2; j_call: TRBJ2-5; v_call: TRBV27; clone_size: .; cdr3_aa: CASRASGEDTQYF; cdr3_nt: TGTGCCAGCAGGGCTAGCGGGGAGGATACCCAGTACTTC
cdr3_length: 13; d_call: .; j_call: TRBJ1-1; v_call: TRBV7-2; clone_size: .; cdr3_aa: CASRPTGRTEAFF; cdr3_nt: TGTGCCAGCAGACCAACAGGACGCACTGAAGCTTTCTTT
cdr3_length: 14; d_call: TRBD1; j_call: TRBJ2-7; v_call: TRBV10-3; clone_size: few; cdr3_aa: CAIKTGTASYEQYF; cdr3_nt: TGTGCCATCAAGACGGGGACAGCCTCCTACGAGCAGTACTTC
cdr3_length: 14; d_call: TRBD2; j_call: TRBJ2-3; v_call: TRBV30; clone_size: .; cdr3_aa: CAWSLGLAGDTQYF; cdr3_nt: TGTGCCTGGTCTTTAGGGCTAGCGGGAGATACGCAGTATTTT
cdr3_length: 15; d_call: TRBD2; j_call: TRBJ2-5; v_call: TRBV9; clone_size: .; cdr3_aa: CASSPRDYTQETQYF; cdr3_nt: TGTGCCAGCAGCCCGAGGGACTATACACAAGAGACCCAGTACTTC
cdr3_length: 16; d_call: TRBD1; j_call: TRBJ1-5; v_call: TRBV19; clone_size: .; cdr3_aa: CASSIRDRGFYQPQHF; cdr3_nt: TGTGCCAGTAGTATTAGGGACAGGGGGTTTTATCAGCCCCAGCATTTT
cdr3_length: 14; d_call: .; j_call: TRBJ2-1; v_call: TRBV15; clone_size: .; cdr3_aa: CATSRDLVDNEQFF; cdr3_nt: TGTGCCACCAGCAGAGATTTGGTAGACAATGAGCAGTTCTTC
cdr3_length: 11; d_call: .; j_call: TRBJ1-1; v_call: TRBV12-3/TRBV12-4; clone_size: once; cdr3_aa: CASSATTEAFF; cdr3_nt: TGTGCCAGCAGCGCGACTACTGAAGCTTTCTTT
cdr3_length: 14; d_call: .; j_call: TRBJ1-3; v_call: TRBV18; clone_size: .; cdr3_aa: CASSPPTGGNTIYF; cdr3_nt: TGTGCCAGCTCACCACCTACAGGTGGAAACACCATATATTTT
cdr3_length: 17; d_call: TRBD1; j_call: TRBJ1-5; v_call: TRBV18; clone_size: .; cdr3_aa: CASSPVTAGQGVQPQHF; cdr3_nt: TGTGCCAGCTCACCGGTGACCGCGGGACAGGGAGTGCAGCCCCAGCATTTT
cdr3_length: 14; d_call: .; j_call: TRBJ2-1; v_call: TRBV9; clone_size: once; cdr3_aa: CASSVAGASDEQFF; cdr3_nt: TGTGCCAGCAGCGTAGCGGGAGCATCGGATGAGCAGTTCTTC
cdr3_length: 15; d_call: TRBD2; j_call: TRBJ2-7; v_call: TRBV2; clone_size: .; cdr3_aa: CASRGTSGRSREQYF; cdr3_nt: TGTGCCAGCAGGGGGACTAGCGGGAGAAGTCGCGAGCAGTACTTC
cdr3_length: 14; d_call: .; j_call: TRBJ1-4; v_call: TRBV10-3; clone_size: once; cdr3_aa: CAIRPGSANEKLFF; cdr3_nt: TGTGCCATACGGCCAGGGTCAGCTAATGAAAAACTGTTTTTT
cdr3_length: 15; d_call: .; j_call: TRBJ1-5; v_call: TRBV4-3; clone_size: medium-sized; cdr3_aa: CASSQDGRGNQPQHF; cdr3_nt: TGCGCCAGCAGCCAAGATGGCAGGGGTAATCAGCCCCAGCATTTT
cdr3_length: 18; d_call: TRBD1; j_call: TRBJ1-3; v_call: TRBV10-3; clone_size: few; cdr3_aa: CAISEGPRQGDSGNTIYF; cdr3_nt: TGTGCCATCAGTGAAGGACCCAGACAGGGCGACTCTGGAAACACCATATATTTT
cdr3_length: 18; d_call: TRBD2; j_call: TRBJ2-5; v_call: TRBV10-3; clone_size: .; cdr3_aa: CAISESGTSGRAGETQYF; cdr3_nt: TGTGCCATCAGTGAGTCGGGGACTAGCGGGAGGGCCGGAGAGACCCAGTACTTC